This entry lists 21 T cell receptor beta chains sequenced from one sample in a study of T cells in Graves' hyperthyroidism and ophthalmopathy. Amplification targeted TCR beta CDR3 regions from RNA transcripts. When the TCR CDR3 underwent first-round RT-PCR, the HTBI primer set was used. TCRdb analysed the multiplex PCR reads with MiXCR anew, one entry per CDR3 protein. Among 600,000 or so distinct CDR3 sequences, 13% to 15% were seen once, and the ten largest hold 7.1%. Source material: blood. These receptors were obtained from a woman aged 18 to 35 with Graves' ophthalmopathy.

Notes on this clonotype: Being one base from a much bigger clone, this may be a read error. The CDR3 ends on some other residue instead of the conserved phenylalanine or tryptophan, so this is likely a read error. The chain is built from TRBV27 and TRBJ2-7, with 8 bases matching TRBD2. V lost 0 bases and J lost 2; bases outside the gene matches: 9. Germline loops: CDR1 MNHEY, CDR2 SMNVEV (reference sequence). The length of the CDR3 is 17 residues. The CDR3 sequence is CASSLSSSGSYPYEQYL. CDR3 DNA: TGTGCCAGCAGTTTATCTTCCAGCGGGAGTTACCCCTACGAGCAGTACCTC.

This clonotype came up many times. The chain carries TRBV7-9 and TRBJ2-7; D is unclear. This CDR3 has 13 residues. V was clipped by 5 bases and J by 0 bases, with 8 bases between them. Germline CDR1 reads SEHNR; CDR2 reads FQNEAQ (reference sequence). This chain's CDR3 is CASSPTTSYEQYF. The CDR3 DNA follows: TGTGCCAGCAGCCCCACGACCTCCTACGAGCAGTACTTC.

This clonotype was seen many times. V and J are TRBV5-5 and TRBJ2-7, with 16 bases identical to TRBD2. Germline lookup yields CDR1 SGHKS and CDR2 YYEKEE (reference sequence). The CDR3 sequence is 18 residues long. The V and J ends lost 3 bases and 0 bases, in that order; junction bases with no gene match: 6. As DNA, the CDR3 is TGTGCCAGCAGCTGGGGACTAGCGGGAGGGCCTGGCTCCTACGAGCAGTACTTC. It yields the protein CASSWGLAGGPGSYEQYF.

This clonotype was counted between two and nine times. The V gene is TRBV19, the J gene TRBJ2-4; D may be TRBD2 (5 bases). Germline CDR1 and CDR2: LNHDA and SQIVND (reference sequence). The CDR3 has 17 residues. V lost 5 bases and J 7 bases, leaving 24 bases between the germline ends. In nucleotides, the CDR3 is TGTGCCAGTAGTCCGGGGTTAAAGATGACATTGGACAACATTCAGTACTTC. It encodes CASSPGLKMTLDNIQYF.

The sample holds many counts of this clonotype. The chain employs TRBV5-1 and TRBJ2-1; 11 bases fit TRBD2. The V gene's germline CDR1 is SGHRS and CDR2 YFSETQ. CDR3 size: 17 residues. Trimming cost V 0 bases and J 5 bases; bases outside gene matches: 7. CDR3 nucleotide sequence: TGCGCCAGCAGCTTGGCGCCCGGACTAGCGGGTGACAATGAGCAGTTCTTC. This translates into CASSLAPGLAGDNEQFF.

The chain combines TRBV7-3 with TRBJ2-5; possible D gene TRBD2, 6 bases. This CDR3 has 15 amino acids. V lost 5 bases and J 0 bases, leaving 13 bases between the germline ends. Germline V gene lookup returns CDR1 SGHTA and CDR2 FQGTGA. As DNA, the CDR3 is TGTGCCAGCAGCCAGGGTAGCGGAGACCAAGAGACCCAGTACTTC. Protein product: CASSQGSGDQETQYF.

This clonotype was seen at least ten times. The V call is TRBV5-6, the J call TRBJ1-1, with 8 bases matching TRBD1. V was pared by 4 bases and J by 11 bases, with 13 bases of the junction left unmatched. The CDR3 spans 14 residues. Germline V gene lookup returns CDR1 SGHDT and CDR2 YYEEEE. The CDR3 loop is CASSHGQGVSRAFF. The CDR3, as DNA: TGTGCCAGCAGCCATGGACAGGGTGTAAGTAGGGCTTTCTTT. The entire variable domain, with the rest obtained from reference TRBV5-6 and TRBJ1-1, is as follows: DAGVTQSPTHLIKTRGQQVTLRCSPKSGHDTVSWYQQALGQGPQFIFQYYEEEERQRGNFPDRFSGHQFPNYSSELNVNALLLGDSALYLCASSHGQGVSRAFFGQGTRLTVV.

The table lists this clonotype with many counts. The CDR3 coding sequence is TGTGCCAGCAGTCATAGTACTCCAAGGCCCTACCTCCAAGAGACCCAGTACTTC. This gives the protein CASSHSTPRPYLQETQYF. The chain uses TRBV28 and TRBJ2-5; D is undetermined. The CDR3 runs 18 residues. CDR1 and CDR2 from the germline V gene are MDHEN and SYDVKM. With 5 bases removed from V and 1 base from J, the gap between germline ends came to 23 bases.

This clonotype was counted at least ten times. The chain is built from TRBV7-3 and TRBJ2-2, with unresolved D. The CDR3 is 14 residues long. The germline gives CDR1 SGHTA, CDR2 FQGTGA. Trimming stripped 2 bases from V and 6 bases from J, with 10 bases between. CDR3 region: CASSLDPTPGELFF. The CDR3 DNA sequence: TGTGCCAGCAGCTTAGATCCTACCCCCGGGGAGCTGTTTTTT.

This clonotype was counted at least ten times. The chain has TRBV6-1 and TRBJ2-2, with 9 nucleotides matching TRBD2. Germline V gives CDR1 MNHNS, CDR2 SASEGT. V gave up 6 bases and J gave up 5 bases; unmatched junction bases: 7. The CDR3 consists of 15 residues. The CDR3 is CASRSSGRQTGELFF. CDR3 coding DNA: TGTGCCAGCAGATCCAGCGGGAGGCAAACCGGGGAGCTGTTTTTT.

Regarding this clonotype: This sequence may be a read error, since a much larger clone differs from it by one base. J is TRBJ2-3 and V is TRBV4-1; possibly TRBD1 for D (6 bases). Deletions cut 2 bases from V and 3 bases from J, with 9 bases between. The CDR3 length is 14 residues. In germline, CDR1 is MGHRA, CDR2 YSYEKL. CDR3 protein: CASSQTRGTDTQYF. The CDR3 region has the DNA TGCGCCAGCAGCCAAACAAGGGGGACAGATACGCAGTATTTT.

This clonotype came up many times. V usage is TRBV28 and J usage is TRBJ1-1; tentatively, D is TRBD1 (5 bases). Germline CDR1 reads MDHEN; CDR2 reads SYDVKM. The V gene lost 6 bases and the J gene lost 10 bases, with 24 bases spanning the gap. This CDR3 spans 15 amino acids. CDR3 residues: CASSLNPDQGGRAFF. The CDR3 nucleotides read TGTGCCAGCAGCCTCAATCCAGATCAGGGTGGTCGAGCTTTCTTT.

This clonotype was seen a few times. The CDR3 DNA reads as TGTGCCAGCAGTTTCCCCGGAAGGAGCTCCTACAATGAGCAGTTCTTC. The encoded protein is CASSFPGRSSYNEQFF. The J gene is TRBJ2-1, the V gene TRBV27; no definite D call. The germline V and J ends were trimmed by 3 bases and 0 bases, with 12 bases remaining between them. CDR1 and CDR2 from the germline V gene are MNHEY and SMNVEV (reference sequence). CDR3 size: 16 residues.

This rearrangement joins TRBV11-2 to TRBJ2-1, with 9 bases identical to TRBD2. The germline CDR1 and CDR2 sequences are SGHAT and FQNNGV. The CDR3 totals 15 residues. V dropped 5 bases and J dropped 7; count of bases not matched to a gene: 9. CDR3 amino acids: CASSPLAGALNEQFF. As DNA, the CDR3 is TGTGCCAGCAGCCCACTAGCGGGTGCCTTGAATGAGCAGTTCTTC.

The chain's CDR3 is CASSLSVRRGGTDTQYF. Here the CDR3 DNA reads TGTGCCAGCAGTTTATCTGTCCGGAGAGGGGGCACAGATACGCAGTATTTT. V and J are TRBV27 and TRBJ2-3; the D gene could be TRBD1 or TRBD2 (5 bases each). This CDR3 region has 17 residues. V was shortened by 0 bases and J by 1 base, with 14 bases between the two germline ends. CDR1 MNHEY and CDR2 SMNVEV come from the germline V gene (reference sequence).

The sample holds many counts of this clonotype. V usage is TRBV6-1 and J usage is TRBJ1-1, with D maybe TRBD1 (6 bases). Germline V gene lookup returns CDR1 MNHNS and CDR2 SASEGT. The CDR3 is made up of 14 amino acids. V lost 8 bases, J lost 1 base, and 14 bases lay in between. The CDR3 sequence is CASSSGGQNTEAFF. CDR3 coding DNA: TGTGCCAGCTCATCCGGGGGACAGAACACTGAAGCTTTCTTT.

This clonotype was seen many times. This rearrangement joins TRBV27 to TRBJ2-7; 7 bases agree with TRBD2. V lost 6 bases and J lost 4; bases outside the gene matches: 12. From germline, CDR1 is MNHEY and CDR2 SMNVEV (reference sequence). The CDR3 is 15 residues long. The CDR3 DNA reads TGTGCCAGCAGGGCTGGGGCTAGCGGATATTACGAGCAGTACTTC. As protein: CASRAGASGYYEQYF.

This clonotype showed up many times. A read error is possible here, since a much larger clone lies one base away. The rearrangement links TRBV6-5 to TRBJ1-5; D remains ambiguous. This CDR3 has 14 residues. From germline, CDR1 is MNHEY and CDR2 SVGAGI. Trimming took off 0 bases at V and 1 base at J, with 4 bases between the two ends. The CDR3 sequence: CASSYSGSNQPQHF. CDR3 bases: TGTGCCAGCAGTTACTCAGGGAGCAATCAGCCCCAGCATTTT.

This clonotype was seen at least ten times. The CDR3 sequence is CATRGDFGTGAYEQYF. The CDR3 coding sequence is TGTGCCACCCGGGGGGATTTCGGGACAGGAGCCTACGAGCAGTACTTC. The rearrangement uses TRBV28 and TRBJ2-7, with D maybe TRBD1 (8 bases). The V and J ends lost 10 bases and 2 bases respectively, with 24 bases between them. The CDR3 loop spans 16 amino acids. The germline CDR1 and CDR2 sequences are MDHEN and SYDVKM.

This clonotype has at least ten counts. The V call is TRBV27, the J call TRBJ1-4; D perhaps matches TRBD1 (6 bases). The CDR3 is 15 amino acids. The ends were cut back, 5 bases at V and 4 bases at J, with 14 bases in the middle. Germline V CDR1 and CDR2: MNHEY, SMNVEV (reference sequence). CDR3 residues: CASSKSRGRNEKLFF. DNA for the CDR3: TGTGCCAGCAGTAAATCCAGGGGACGTAATGAAAAACTGTTTTTT. Full variable domain (remainder filled in from reference TRBV27 and TRBJ1-4): EAQVTQNPRYLITVTGKKLTVTCSQNMNHEYMSWYRQDPGLGLRQIYYSMNVEVTDKGDVPEGYKVSRKEKRNFPLILESPSPNQTSLYFCASSKSRGRNEKLFFGSGTQLSVL.

This clonotype was seen ten or more times. The chain has TRBV6-1 and TRBJ1-1; tentative D call: TRBD1 (6 bases). This CDR3 contains 14 residues. Germline CDR1 is MNHNS and CDR2 is SASEGT. Trimming took 2 bases from V and 4 from J, leaving 11 bases between them. The CDR3 DNA is TGTGCCAGCAGTGAAAGGGGGGGGGGCACTGAAGCTTTCTTT. Translated: CASSERGGGTEAFF.